Listed below are T cell receptor beta chains from one sample, sequenced in a study of CD8+CD57+ T cells in acquired aplastic anemia. One entry per CDR3 protein results from TCRdb running MiXCR on the reads. Of 180,000 or so distinct CDR3 sequences detected, 40% to 50% appear once; the ten largest clones hold approximately 1%. Material for sequencing was sorted CD4+, CD8+, or CD8+CD57+ T cells (not recorded which) from PBMCs. The source of these receptors is a human donor with aplastic anemia. Both conserved end residues are part of each CDR3. D genes are given only for firm matches. The size entry is marked missing in some rows and otherwise reads once, few, many or a size class.

j_gene | v_gene | d_gene | abundance | CDR3aa | CDR3nt
TRBJ1-1 | TRBV10-3 | . | many | CATAAPRTTEAFF | TGTGCCACCGCTGCCCCGAGGACCACTGAAGCTTTCTTT
TRBJ1-5 | TRBV3-1 | . | many | CASSQDSYQPQHF | TGTGCCAGCAGCCAAGATAGTTACCAGCCCCAGCATTTT
TRBJ1-1 | TRBV19 | . | . | CASRITSMNTEAFF | TGTGCCAGTAGGATTACGAGCATGAACACTGAAGCTTTCTTT
TRBJ2-1 | TRBV5-1 | . | . | CASSLEQKTYNEQFF | TGCGCCAGCAGCTTGGAGCAAAAAACCTACAATGAGCAGTTCTTC
TRBJ2-5 | TRBV19 | TRBD1 | . | CASGRTGQETQYF | TGTGCCAGTGGAAGGACAGGCCAGGAGACCCAGTACTTC
TRBJ1-1 | TRBV5-1 | . | many | CASSLAPGSLEAFF | TGCGCCAGCAGCTTGGCCCCAGGGAGTCTTGAAGCTTTCTTT
TRBJ1-6 | TRBV2 | . | many | CASSPGPIHSPLHF | TGTGCCAGCAGTCCGGGGCCGATTCATTCACCCCTCCACTTT
TRBJ1-1 | TRBV7-2 | . | few | CASSPGTEEAFF | TGTGCCAGCAGCCCCGGGACGGAGGAAGCTTTCTTT
TRBJ2-7 | TRBV11-3 | TRBD1 | . | CASSSGQIDEQYF | TGTGCCAGCAGCTCGGGACAGATCGACGAGCAGTACTTC
TRBJ2-1 | TRBV12-3/TRBV12-4 | TRBD1 | . | CASRAGTGDNEQFF | TGTGCCAGCAGAGCCGGGACAGGGGACAATGAGCAGTTCTTC
TRBJ2-2 | TRBV7-6 | TRBD2 | many | CASSLFQRGNTGELFF | TGTGCCAGCAGCTTATTCCAGCGGGGGAACACCGGGGAGCTGTTTTTT
TRBJ2-2 | TRBV7-9 | . | . | CASSSMNTGELFF | TGTGCCAGCAGCTCTATGAACACCGGGGAGCTGTTTTTT
TRBJ2-1 | TRBV20-1 | . | . | CSAMSSYNEQFF | TGCAGTGCTATGAGCTCCTACAATGAGCAGTTCTTC
TRBJ2-3 | TRBV7-6 | . | . | CASSTGSQDTQYF | TGTGCCAGCAGTACAGGGTCCCAAGATACGCAGTATTTT
TRBJ1-2 | TRBV20-1 | . | . | CSAARTDPYGYTF | TGCAGTGCTGCCCGGACAGACCCCTATGGCTACACCTTC
TRBJ2-7 | TRBV2 | TRBD2 | once | CASYSGASYEQYF | TGTGCCAGCTACAGCGGGGCTTCCTACGAGCAGTACTTC
TRBJ1-2 | TRBV2 | . | many | CASSDRAGTHTF | TGTGCCAGCAGCGATCGTGCCGGGACTCACACCTTC
TRBJ1-3 | TRBV10-2 | . | . | CASSEVGQADSGSTIYF | TGCGCCAGCAGTGAGGTGGGGCAGGCCGACTCTGGAAGCACCATATATTTT
TRBJ2-2 | TRBV7-3 | . | many | CASKQRGGPNTGELFF | TGTGCCAGCAAACAGAGGGGGGGGCCTAACACCGGGGAGCTGTTTTTT
TRBJ2-7 | TRBV7-2 | . | few | CASSHRGREQYF | TGTGCCAGCAGCCACCGGGGCCGCGAGCAGTACTTC
TRBJ2-2 | TRBV7-3 | TRBD2 | many | CASSHGLAGGKYAGELFF | TGTGCCAGCAGCCACGGACTAGCGGGGGGGAAGTATGCCGGGGAGCTGTTTTTT
TRBJ1-5 | TRBV2 | TRBD1 | few | CASSERQGLSQPQHF | TGTGCCAGCAGTGAACGACAGGGTCTGAGTCAGCCCCAGCATTTT
TRBJ1-1 | TRBV20-1 | TRBD1 | . | CSAPTGATEAFF | TGCAGTGCCCCTACAGGGGCCACTGAAGCTTTCTTT
TRBJ2-2 | TRBV7-3 | . | many | CASSQHERGELFF | TGTGCCAGCAGCCAACACGAGCGCGGGGAGCTGTTTTTT
TRBJ2-5 | TRBV5-8 | TRBD2 | many | CASSSNLLAGGKETQYF | TGTGCCAGCAGCTCTAACCTTCTAGCGGGGGGGAAAGAGACCCAGTACTTC
TRBJ1-6 | TRBV2 | . | many | CASSENARGGNSPLHF | TGTGCCAGCAGTGAGAATGCCCGCGGAGGAAATTCACCCCTCCACTTT
TRBJ1-2 | TRBV10-3 | . | . | CATAVQVYGYTF | TGTGCCACCGCGGTACAGGTCTATGGCTACACCTTC
TRBJ1-6 | TRBV5-8 | TRBD1 | . | CASSLGQGASPPLHF | TGTGCCAGCAGCTTGGGACAGGGGGCAAGTCCACCGCTCCACTTT
TRBJ2-3 | TRBV18 | . | . | CASSPNQKADTQYF | TGTGCCAGCTCACCAAACCAGAAGGCCGATACGCAGTATTTT
TRBJ1-2 | TRBV2 | . | . | CASSDHRANLDYGYTF | TGTGCCAGCAGTGATCACAGGGCGAACCTTGACTATGGCTACACCTTC
TRBJ2-2 | TRBV10-1 | . | . | CASSGLGNTGELFF | TGCGCCAGCAGTGGACTAGGAAACACCGGGGAGCTGTTTTTT
TRBJ2-7 | TRBV2 | TRBD1 | many | CASRKGAEYEQYF | TGTGCCAGCAGGAAGGGGGCCGAATACGAGCAGTACTTC
TRBJ1-2 | TRBV4-1 | . | few | CASSQRVEGLYGYTF | TGCGCCAGCAGCCAGAGGGTGGAGGGACTCTATGGCTACACCTTC
TRBJ2-7 | TRBV20-1 | TRBD2 | many | CSARGPSGSYEQYF | TGCAGTGCTAGAGGACCTAGCGGCTCCTACGAGCAGTACTTC
TRBJ1-5 | TRBV10-1 | . | many | CASSESRGALCNQPQHF | TGCGCCAGCAGTGAGTCGAGGGGGGCTCTTTGCAATCAGCCCCAGCATTTT
TRBJ1-2 | TRBV2 | . | many | CASRGTEYGYTF | TGTGCCAGCAGGGGGACGGAGTATGGCTACACCTTC
TRBJ2-5 | TRBV3-1 | TRBD2 | few | CASSQDERGGPETQYF | TGTGCCAGCAGCCAAGACGAGCGGGGGGGCCCAGAGACCCAGTACTTC
TRBJ2-5 | TRBV19 | . | many | CASSIGTSSKGQYF | TGTGCCAGTAGTATAGGAACTAGCTCGAAGGGCCAGTACTTC
TRBJ1-6 | TRBV7-9 | . | many | CASSLVKAAHYNSPLHF | TGTGCCAGCAGCTTAGTAAAGGCAGCCCACTATAATTCACCCCTCCACTTT
TRBJ2-7 | TRBV5-6 | . | many | CASSLDFGQNSYEQYF | TGTGCCAGCAGCTTGGACTTCGGACAGAACTCCTACGAGCAGTACTTC
TRBJ1-4 | TRBV25-1 | . | . | CASSDSGQINEKLFF | TGTGCCAGCAGTGACTCAGGACAGATTAATGAAAAACTGTTTTTT
TRBJ2-1 | TRBV20-1 | TRBD2 | many | CSARSSGGYNEQFF | TGCAGCGCTAGATCTAGCGGGGGCTACAATGAGCAGTTCTTC
TRBJ2-1 | TRBV20-1 | . | few | CSAPEEGLEQFF | TGCAGTGCCCCTGAAGAGGGGCTGGAGCAGTTCTTC
TRBJ2-7 | TRBV15 | . | . | CATSTQVLAVMYF | TGTGCCACCAGCACCCAAGTATTGGCAGTGATGTACTTC
TRBJ2-7 | TRBV10-2 | . | . | CASSESGAGYEQYF | TGCGCCAGCAGTGAATCCGGGGCCGGCTACGAGCAGTACTTC
TRBJ2-1 | TRBV20-1 | TRBD2 | many | CSVRWRVAGSYNEQFF | TGCAGTGTAAGGTGGCGAGTAGCGGGGTCTTACAATGAGCAGTTCTTC
TRBJ2-5 | TRBV5-1 | . | many | CASSSGRPQETQYF | TGCGCCAGCAGCTCTGGCAGACCCCAAGAGACCCAGTACTTC
TRBJ2-7 | TRBV11-1 | . | . | CASSLGRRGGSYEQYF | TGTGCCAGCAGCTTGGGCCGCAGGGGGGGCTCCTACGAGCAGTACTTC
TRBJ2-7 | TRBV7-8 | TRBD2 | many | CASRIGTSGGGEQYF | TGTGCCAGCAGGATCGGGACTAGCGGGGGGGGGGAGCAGTACTTC
TRBJ2-5 | TRBV9 | TRBD2 | . | CASSDRGLAGRPQYF | TGTGCCAGCAGTGACAGGGGACTAGCGGGACGGCCCCAGTACTTC
TRBJ2-5 | TRBV7-9 | TRBD2 | many | CASSSTGGLGGRETQYF | TGTGCCAGCAGCTCGACGGGGGGGCTAGGGGGTCGGGAGACCCAGTACTTC
TRBJ2-1 | TRBV20-1 | TRBD1 | once | CSASSADRGDNEQFF | TGCAGTGCCAGCAGTGCGGACAGGGGTGATAATGAGCAGTTCTTC
TRBJ2-7 | TRBV10-3 | TRBD1 | . | CAISGTGDPYEQYF | TGTGCCATCAGTGGGACAGGGGACCCCTACGAGCAGTACTTC
TRBJ2-3 | TRBV2 | . | once | CASSESRGYTDTQYF | TGTGCCAGCAGTGAGTCGAGAGGGTACACAGATACGCAGTATTTT
TRBJ2-1 | TRBV10-3 | . | . | CAISPTRVNEQFF | TGTGCCATCAGTCCGACACGGGTCAACGAGCAGTTCTTC